Listed below are T cell receptor beta chains from one sample, sequenced in a study of CD8 T cells in Susac syndrome. TCRdb independently ran MiXCR on the immunoSEQ multiplex PCR reads; one entry per CDR3 protein. The repertoire consists of roughly 67,000 distinct CDR3 sequences, with less than 95% occurring once and the leading ten covering approximately 0.38%. The sample consisted of CD8+ T cells from PBMCs. Receptor source: a human donor with multiple sclerosis. CDR3s include the opening cysteine and the closing phenylalanine or tryptophan. D genes are given only for firm matches. Not all rows give a size; the values are once, few, many and, for expanded clones, a class.

V gene	J gene	CDR3 length	D gene	clone size	CDR3 protein	CDR3 DNA
TRBV29-1	TRBJ2-1	13	NA	NA	CSVEADWANEQFF	TGCAGCGTTGAAGCTGATTGGGCGAATGAGCAGTTCTTC
TRBV12-3/TRBV12-4	TRBJ2-3	15	TRBD2	once	CASKTAGGRTDTQYF	TGTGCCAGCAAGACCGCGGGGGGACGCACAGATACGCAGTATTTT
TRBV29-1	TRBJ1-4	13	TRBD1	NA	CSAMTGGDEKLFF	TGCAGCGCCATGACAGGGGGGGATGAAAAACTGTTTTTT
TRBV4-2	TRBJ2-6	15	TRBD1	NA	CASTGQGTGANVLTF	TGTGCCAGTACGGGACAGGGAACTGGGGCCAACGTCCTGACTTTC
TRBV3-1	TRBJ1-1	19	TRBD1	NA	CASSQDPGTGPSVNTEAFF	TGTGCCAGCAGCCAAGATCCGGGGACAGGTCCTTCCGTGAACACTGAAGCTTTCTTT
TRBV7-9	TRBJ1-1	13	TRBD1	once	CASRKDRGTEAFF	TGTGCCAGCAGGAAGGACAGGGGCACTGAAGCTTTCTTT
TRBV7-9	TRBJ2-2	15	TRBD1	NA	CASSVRQGSTGELFF	TGTGCCAGCAGCGTCCGACAGGGTAGCACCGGGGAGCTGTTTTTT
TRBV7-8	TRBJ1-1	16	TRBD1	NA	CASSLARTGGDTEAFF	TGTGCCAGCAGCTTAGCCCGGACAGGGGGGGACACTGAAGCTTTCTTT
TRBV7-9	TRBJ2-7	11	NA	NA	CASSPSREQYF	TGTGCCAGCAGCCCGTCCCGCGAGCAGTACTTC
TRBV6-1	TRBJ2-1	17	TRBD1	NA	CASRSLGARQGANEQFF	TGTGCCAGCAGATCGTTAGGGGCAAGACAGGGGGCAAATGAGCAGTTCTTC
TRBV13	TRBJ2-7	16	NA	NA	CASSLSPPEPSYEQYF	TGTGCCAGCAGCTTATCCCCCCCGGAACCTTCCTACGAGCAGTACTTC